What follows is one T cell receptor (beta chain) and its context. Its antigen is not identified. This entry is derived from a study of cytomegalovirus exposure and HLA in healthy donors. The study, taken as a whole, reports: Cytomegalovirus-associated TCR beta chains were listed, numbering 164.

The CDR3 covers 15 residues. CDR1 and CDR2 (germline): LGHNA, YSLEER. The junction had 5 bases not matched to a gene; V was cut back by 3 bases and J by 6 bases. PCR amplification relied on 60 Vbeta primers (plus 13 Jbeta primers). The protocol was immunoSEQ multiplex PCR, while the TCRdb copy is restricted to in-frame clones and leaves out a portion. The sample consists of some 92,000 clones, around four fifths of them appearing once. The chain has TRBV4-3 and TRBJ1-5; 10 positions match TRBD1. The sample was PBMCs. This sequence was found in a young man in good health and CMV-seronegative. CDR3 coding DNA: TGCGCCAGCAGCCACGACAGGGGGCTGGGTCAGCCCCAGCATTTT. Its protein product is CASSHDRGLGQPQHF.